Following are 20 T cell receptor beta chains from one sample sequenced in a study of regulatory T cells in long-lasting Graves disease (dated by TCRdb to the early 2020s). The library relied on multiplex PCR. The sequencer was an Illumina HiSeq 4000. TCR beta libraries were built with iRepertoire HTBI primers and Arm-PCR amplification of CDR3 regions. TCRdb ran its own pipeline on the public reads, namely fastp trimming at Q25 and MiXCR clone calling, and kept in-frame beta chains. Each entry merges the rows of one CDR3 protein and shows their most common DNA and genes. The sample table holds 420,000 or so distinct CDR3 sequences, of which about 17% were seen once. 20% to 25% of the sample lies in the top ten. The time point label, as the study defines it: newly diagnosed GD, antithyroid drugs for less than 3 months. For both TCR sequencing and RNA sequencing, RNA was extracted from PBMCs in TRIzol.

Another study also made use of these data, one on T cells in Graves' hyperthyroidism and ophthalmopathy.

The source was peripheral blood mononuclear cells (PBMCs), collected at new diagnosis, from a patient treated with antithyroid drugs. The receptors were sampled from a woman aged 18-30 years with Graves disease. Donor details come from another sample of the same person, matched by shared clones.

The chain links TRBV6-5 to TRBJ2-6; the D gene is possibly TRBD2 (6 bases). Germline V lookup: CDR1 MNHEY, CDR2 SVGAGI. The CDR3 spans 16 residues. V was clipped by 2 bases and J by 1 base, with 9 bases between them. The CDR3 protein is CASSYRRESGANVLTF. CDR3 DNA sequence: TGTGCCAGCAGTTACCGGCGGGAATCTGGGGCCAACGTCCTGACTTTC.

This clonotype was observed at least ten times. The chain uses TRBV11-3 and TRBJ2-3; D unresolved. From germline, CDR1 is SGHNT and CDR2 YENEEA. V was pared by 8 bases and J by 3 bases, with 21 bases between. The CDR3 runs 16 residues. The CDR3 loop reads CASGWRPHGATDTQYF. CDR3 nucleotide sequence: TGTGCCAGCGGTTGGCGCCCCCACGGCGCAACAGATACGCAGTATTTT.

This clonotype was seen ten or more times. The chain uses TRBV12-3 or TRBV12-4 and TRBJ2-6; D is unresolved. The CDR3 contains 14 residues. V was clipped by 5 bases and J by 2 bases, with 7 bases between them. DNA of the CDR3: TGTGCCAGCAGTCCACGAACTGGGGCCAACGTCCTGACTTTC. Translation gives CASSPRTGANVLTF.

This clonotype appeared many times. The rearrangement uses TRBV20-1 and TRBJ2-7; 13 positions agree with TRBD2. Germline CDR1 DFQATT, CDR2 SNEGSKA (reference sequence). The CDR3 is 17 amino acids. With V trimmed by 0 bases and J by 3 bases, 8 bases remained unmatched. As DNA, the CDR3 is TGCAGTGCTAGAGATATGGTGAGGACTAGCGGGGGCTACGAGCAGTACTTC. Encoded protein: CSARDMVRTSGGYEQYF.

This clonotype was observed a few times. The V gene is TRBV5-4, the J gene TRBJ2-5, with 13 bases that match TRBD2. With V trimmed by 4 bases and J by 5 bases, 8 bases remained unmatched. The CDR3 has 16 residues. Germline CDR1 SGHNT, CDR2 YYREEE (reference sequence). CDR3 sequence: CASSPTGTSGKETQYF. The CDR3 nucleotides are TGTGCCAGCAGCCCCACGGGGACTAGCGGGAAGGAGACCCAGTACTTC.

This chain links TRBV10-3 with TRBJ1-6, with unresolved D. V dropped 11 bases and J dropped 10 bases, with 18 bases sitting between them. This CDR3 has 13 amino acids. The germline CDR1 and CDR2 sequences are ENHRY and SYGVKD. The CDR3 region has the DNA TGTGCCCCTGCGGCGGGTATGGTATCACCCCTCCACTTT. Translated, it gives CAPAAGMVSPLHF.

V and J are TRBV29-1 and TRBJ2-3; 8 bases are shared with TRBD2. Trimming removed 5 bases from V and 3 bases from J; junction bases left unmatched: 7. This CDR3 is built from 14 residues. The germline CDR1 and CDR2 sequences are SQVTM and ANQGSEA. CDR3 coding DNA: TGCAGCGTTACAACTAGCGGAGCGACAGATACGCAGTATTTT. This sequence encodes CSVTTSGATDTQYF.

The table lists this clonotype with many counts. The V gene is TRBV28, the J gene TRBJ1-1, with 9 bases fitting TRBD1. With 4 bases clipped from V and 1 base from J, the junction kept 10 bases outside the gene matches. The germline gives CDR1 MDHEN, CDR2 SYDVKM. The CDR3 has 17 residues. This CDR3 reads CASSSQRTGGTNTEAFF. Here the CDR3 DNA reads TGTGCCAGCAGTTCACAGCGCACAGGGGGCACGAACACTGAAGCTTTCTTT.

There are many counts of this clonotype. The V and J genes are TRBV20-1 and TRBJ2-1; D is unresolved. The CDR3 runs 14 residues. Trimming took 3 bases from V and 0 from J, leaving 9 bases between them. From germline, CDR1 is DFQATT and CDR2 SNEGSKA (reference sequence). CDR3 coding DNA: TGCAGTGCTAGTTATAGGGCCTCCTACAATGAGCAGTTCTTC. Protein sequence: CSASYRASYNEQFF.

This clonotype was picked up many times. The chain combines TRBV7-2 with TRBJ2-7; 11 nucleotides agree with TRBD2. This CDR3 contains 16 residues. The germline gives CDR1 SGHTA, CDR2 FQGNSA. The trim removed 1 base at V and 2 bases at J, leaving 4 bases unmatched. CDR3 DNA: TGTGCCAGCAGCTTAGTTCTAGCGGGAGGAACCTACGAGCAGTACTTC. Its translation is CASSLVLAGGTYEQYF.

This clonotype was observed at least ten times. This chain uses TRBV2 with TRBJ2-7, with D possibly matching TRBD2 (5 bases). This CDR3 is built from 14 residues. V lost 6 bases to trimming and J lost 0 bases, with 12 bases between them. Germline V gene lookup returns CDR1 SNHLY and CDR2 FYNNEI. The CDR3 DNA sequence: TGTGCCAGCAGGCAGGAGCGGAGCTCCTACGAGCAGTACTTC. Residues: CASRQERSSYEQYF.

This clonotype was found many times. The CDR3 nucleotides read TGTGCCAGCAGACCCACCGGGACGGTTAATTCACCCCTCCACTTT. It yields the protein CASRPTGTVNSPLHF. V is TRBV2 and J is TRBJ1-6, with D maybe TRBD1 (5 bases). The CDR3 consists of 15 residues. V was pared by 6 bases and J by 6 bases, with 15 bases between. Germline loops: CDR1 SNHLY, CDR2 FYNNEI.

This chain uses TRBV6-2 or TRBV6-3 with TRBJ2-3; 7 bases map to TRBD1. Germline loops: CDR1 MNHEY, CDR2 SVGEGT. The V and J ends lost 7 bases and 4 bases, in that order; junction bases with no gene match: 17. The CDR3 runs to 17 residues. The CDR3 region has the DNA TGTGCCAGCAAGACATATAGGGCGGAAGGGGGCCCAGATACGCAGTATTTT. It specifies CASKTYRAEGGPDTQYF.

Worth noting for this clonotype: Germline and junction disagree at one end, which may indicate a read error. The rearrangement uses TRBV6-9 and TRBJ2-7; 12 bases are shared with TRBD2. CDR1 MNHGY and CDR2 SVAAGI come from the germline V gene. The CDR3 has 16 residues. CDR3 nucleotides: TGTGCCAGCAGTTCTATCGGACTAGCGGGAATCTACGGGCAGTACTTC. It translates to CASSSIGLAGIYGQYF.

This clonotype occurred a few times. The chain couples TRBV20-1 to TRBJ1-2, with 8 bases matching TRBD1. Germline V CDR1 and CDR2: DFQATT, SNEGSKA (reference sequence). The CDR3 contains 15 residues. V gave up 0 bases and J gave up 6 bases; unmatched junction bases: 9. The DNA of the CDR3 is TGCAGTGCTAGAGATCCCTCAGGGGGCCTCAATGGCTACACCTTC. As protein: CSARDPSGGLNGYTF.

This clonotype showed up many times. The rearrangement links TRBV30 to TRBJ2-7; tentatively, D is TRBD2 (6 bases). The CDR3 is made up of 12 amino acids. V was shortened by 2 bases and J by 6 bases, with 11 bases between the two germline ends. CDR1 is GTSNPN, CDR2 SVGIG, per germline (reference sequence). The CDR3 is CAWSLGGREQYF. The DNA of the CDR3 is TGTGCCTGGAGTCTCGGAGGGCGCGAGCAGTACTTC. Full variable domain (remainder filled in from reference TRBV30 and TRBJ2-7): SQTIHQWPATLVQPVGSPLSLECTVEGTSNPNLYWYRQAAGRGLQLLFYSVGIGQISSEVPQNLSASRPQDRQFILSSKKLLLSDSGFYLCAWSLGGREQYFGPGTRLTVT.

The rearrangement links TRBV20-1 to TRBJ2-4; D is uncertain. V was pared by 2 bases and J by 0 bases, with 8 bases between. This CDR3 is built from 14 residues. Per germline, CDR1 DFQATT and CDR2 SNEGSKA (reference sequence). Written as DNA, the CDR3 is TGCAGTGCTAGAACAGCGCTAGCCAAAAACATTCAGTACTTC. Translation gives CSARTALAKNIQYF.

This clonotype was seen a handful of times. The rearrangement uses TRBV2 and TRBJ1-3; no clear D gene. V was trimmed by 0 bases and J by 3 bases, leaving 12 bases between them. This CDR3 is 16 amino acids long. CDR1 is SNHLY and CDR2 is FYNNEI in the germline V gene. The DNA of the CDR3 is TGTGCCAGCAGTGAAGCCCCAGGCGGCATTGGAAACACCATATATTTT. As protein: CASSEAPGGIGNTIYF.

The rearrangement uses TRBV29-1 and TRBJ2-4; D not resolved. Trimming left V 0 bases short and J 2 bases short, with 5 bases between. The length of the CDR3 is 13 residues. Germline CDR1 reads SQVTM; CDR2 reads ANQGSEA. CDR3 sequence reads: CSVEEEPKNIQYF. CDR3 nucleotide sequence: TGCAGCGTTGAAGAGGAACCCAAAAACATTCAGTACTTC.

This clonotype was picked up many times. The chain combines TRBV3-1 with TRBJ1-2, with TRBD1 matching over 9 bases. V lost 0 bases to trimming and J lost 0 bases; unmatched junction nucleotides: 11. This CDR3 has 19 residues. Germline CDR1 is LGHDT and CDR2 is YNNKEL (reference sequence). Here the CDR3 DNA reads TGTGCCAGCAGCCAAGAGGGACAGGGAAGGCTTAGGCCTAACTATGGCTACACCTTC. This translates into CASSQEGQGRLRPNYGYTF.